This T cell receptor beta chain is drawn from a study of technical replicates of blood from a few donors. CDR3 length: 14 residues. Germline CDR1 and CDR2: GTSNPN and SVGIG (reference sequence). V gave up 0 bases and J gave up 1 base, with 10 bases separating them. Data came from immunoSEQ multiplex PCR; TCRdb stores just in-frame clones and leaves some out. This repertoire shows about 62,000 clones, approximately 87% found once; its top ten account for around 5.3%. Sequencing was done on a sample of PBMCs. This chain links TRBV30 with TRBJ2-7; D not certain. The receptor comes from a human donor in good health. Some clones in this sample may be carry-over from other donors' samples. The CDR3: CAWSVSRQSYEQYF. The CDR3 coding sequence is TGTGCCTGGAGTGTATCGCGGCAGTCCTACGAGCAGTACTTC.